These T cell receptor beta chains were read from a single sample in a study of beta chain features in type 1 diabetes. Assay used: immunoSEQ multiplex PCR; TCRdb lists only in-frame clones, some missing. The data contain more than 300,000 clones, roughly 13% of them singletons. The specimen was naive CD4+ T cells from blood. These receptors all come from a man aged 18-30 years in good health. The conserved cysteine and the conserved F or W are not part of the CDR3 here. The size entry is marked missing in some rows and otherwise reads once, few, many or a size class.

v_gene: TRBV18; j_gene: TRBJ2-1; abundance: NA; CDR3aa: ASSPGTSGSYEQF
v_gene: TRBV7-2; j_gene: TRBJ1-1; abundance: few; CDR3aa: ASSPRPGQGNTEAF
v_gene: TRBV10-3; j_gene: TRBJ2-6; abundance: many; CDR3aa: ATEGSGANVLT
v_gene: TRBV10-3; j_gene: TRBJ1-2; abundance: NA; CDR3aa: AISERGIWYGYT
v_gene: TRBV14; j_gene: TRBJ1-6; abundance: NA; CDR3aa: ASSQVVVNSPLH
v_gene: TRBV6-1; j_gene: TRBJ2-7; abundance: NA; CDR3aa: ASRVRGPAGEQY
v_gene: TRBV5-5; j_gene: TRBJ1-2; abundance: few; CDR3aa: ASSFAGAYGYT
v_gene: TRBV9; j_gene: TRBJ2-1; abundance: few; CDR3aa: ASSAPSGGHQF
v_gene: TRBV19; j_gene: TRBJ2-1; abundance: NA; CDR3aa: ASSQRGENEQF
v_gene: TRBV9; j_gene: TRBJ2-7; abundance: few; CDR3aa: ASSVDRVNEQY
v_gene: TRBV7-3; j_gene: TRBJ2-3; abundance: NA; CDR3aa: ASSFYSGTSGNTDTQY
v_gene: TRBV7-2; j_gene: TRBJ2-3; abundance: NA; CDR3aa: ASSVRTGVGDTQY
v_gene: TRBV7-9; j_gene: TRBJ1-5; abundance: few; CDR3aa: ASSSRTGGNQPQH
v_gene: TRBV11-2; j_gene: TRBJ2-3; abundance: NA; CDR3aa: ASSLGAPGDTQY
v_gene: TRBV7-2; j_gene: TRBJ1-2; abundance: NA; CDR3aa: ASSPRRGGYT
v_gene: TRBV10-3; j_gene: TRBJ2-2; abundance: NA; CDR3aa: AGGTGELF